These T cell receptor beta chains were read from a single sample in a study of immune evolution from preneoplasia to lung adenocarcinoma. Generated by immunoSEQ multiplex PCR, the TCRdb table keeps only in-frame clones and is missing some. In the table there are 7,000 to 9,000 clones, 60% to 85% of which are singletons. Sequencing used FFPE adjacent normal lung tissue. The receptors derive from a person aged 70 to 85 with lung adenocarcinoma. Each CDR3 is given with its conserved first and last residue. A D gene is named only where the DNA matches it firmly. Clone size, where shown, is once, few, many, or a class for clones that have expanded.

>TRBV5-1|TRBJ1-5|-|-
TGCGCCAGCAGCTTGGACGGGGATAGCAATCAGCCCCAGCATTTT
CASSLDGDSNQPQHF
>TRBV2|TRBJ2-2|-|-
TGTGCCAGCAAGCAACAGGGTGAGGACACCGGGGAGCTGTTTTTT
CASKQQGEDTGELFF
>TRBV4-2|TRBJ2-3|-|-
TGTGCCAGCAGCCAAAGGGGGATCGATCACACAGATACGCAGTATTTT
CASSQRGIDHTDTQYF
>TRBV21-1|TRBJ1-1|-|-
TGTGCCAGCAGCACCCCTCCATCCTTGAGTGAACGGGGAACCACTGAAGCTTTCTTT
CASSTPPSLSERGTTEAFF
>TRBV30|TRBJ1-1|-|large
TGTGCCTGGAGCGCAGGGGAACGCACTGAAGCTTTCTTT
CAWSAGERTEAFF
>TRBV19|TRBJ2-6|TRBD2|-
TGTGCCAGTAATAGCGGGGTCTCTGGGGCCAACGTCCTGACTTTC
CASNSGVSGANVLTF
>TRBV5-4|TRBJ2-5|TRBD2|few
TGTGCCAGCAGCTCAGCGGGGGGGCGGGAGACCCAGTACTTC
CASSSAGGRETQYF
>TRBV6-5|TRBJ1-2|-|-
TGTGCCAGCAGTTCCCGGGGTTCTGGCTACACCTTC
CASSSRGSGYTF
>TRBV5-4|TRBJ1-4|-|-
TGTGCCAGCAGCTTGGGCGGGGACGAAAAACTGTTTTTT
CASSLGGDEKLFF
>TRBV7-3|TRBJ2-2|TRBD1|few
TGTGCCAGCAGCTTAATTGCAGGGGGCCCCGGGGAGCTGTTTTTT
CASSLIAGGPGELFF
>TRBV13|TRBJ2-6|-|once
TGTGCCAGCAGCCCCGGCCGGTCCAACGTCCTGACTTTC
CASSPGRSNVLTF
>TRBV11-2|TRBJ2-4|TRBD1|-
TGTGCCAGCAGCCACGGACAGGTACTAGCCAAAAACATTCAGTACTTC
CASSHGQVLAKNIQYF
>TRBV28|TRBJ1-2|TRBD1|-
TGTGCCAGCAGTTTGGGACAGGGGGCGACTGGCTACACCTTC
CASSLGQGATGYTF
>TRBV18|TRBJ1-2|-|-
TGTGCCAGCTCACCACCGACGAGGGATGGCTACACCTTC
CASSPPTRDGYTF
>TRBV2|TRBJ2-3|-|-
TGTGCCAGCAGTGAAGGTGGAGTGAGTGTGGGATTTACGCAGTATTTT
CASSEGGVSVGFTQYF
>TRBV7-8|TRBJ1-2|-|-
TGTGCCAGCAGCTTAGGGGCAGGGGTAAACTATGGCTACACCTTC
CASSLGAGVNYGYTF
>TRBV11-3|TRBJ1-1|TRBD1|-
TGTGCCAGCAGCACCGGACAGGGCACTGAAGCTTTCTTT
CASSTGQGTEAFF